Sequencing of this TCR beta chain was carried out in a study of T cells expressing NK-cell markers. No DNA is given; TCRdb re-called the 5' RACE reads and lists each CDR3 protein once. Across about 150,000 distinct CDR3 sequences, the top ten clones capture roughly 35% of the sample. The specimen sequenced was blood T cells: a sorted CD56 or NKG2C T cell subset, CD4+ or CD8+ T cells, or bulk PBMC T cells (not recorded which). This clonotype originated in a woman aged 50 to 60 in good health.

CDR3 protein: CASSLTLGGDYGYTF. The V call is TRBV4-1, the J call TRBJ1-2; TCRdb selects TRBD1, and the lack of DNA leaves this call unchecked. The CDR3 covers 15 residues. Germline CDR1 reads MGHRA; CDR2 reads YSYEKL.